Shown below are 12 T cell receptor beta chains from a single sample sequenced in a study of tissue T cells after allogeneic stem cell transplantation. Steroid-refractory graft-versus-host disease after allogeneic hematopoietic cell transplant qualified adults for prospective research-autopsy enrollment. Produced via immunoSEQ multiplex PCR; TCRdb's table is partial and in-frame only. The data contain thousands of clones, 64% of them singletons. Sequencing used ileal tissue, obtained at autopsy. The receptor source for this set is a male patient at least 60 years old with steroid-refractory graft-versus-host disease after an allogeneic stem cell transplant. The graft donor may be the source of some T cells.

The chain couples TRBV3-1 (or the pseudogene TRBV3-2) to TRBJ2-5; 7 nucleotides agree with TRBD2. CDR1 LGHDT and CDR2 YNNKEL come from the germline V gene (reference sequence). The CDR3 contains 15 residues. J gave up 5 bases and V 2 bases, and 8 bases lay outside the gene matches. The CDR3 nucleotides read TGTGCCAGCAGCCAATTACGGGGGGAGTCTGAGACCCAGTACTTC. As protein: CASSQLRGESETQYF.

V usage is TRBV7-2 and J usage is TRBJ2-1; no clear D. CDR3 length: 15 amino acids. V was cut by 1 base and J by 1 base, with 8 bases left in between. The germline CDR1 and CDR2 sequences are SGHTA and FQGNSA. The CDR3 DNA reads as TGTGCCAGCAGCTTAGGAGTTACTTCCTACAATGAGCAGTTCTTC. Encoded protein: CASSLGVTSYNEQFF.

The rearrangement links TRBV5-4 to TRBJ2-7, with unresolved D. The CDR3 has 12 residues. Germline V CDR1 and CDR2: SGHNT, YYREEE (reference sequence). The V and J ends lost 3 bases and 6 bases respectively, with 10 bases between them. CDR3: CASSWIGREQYF. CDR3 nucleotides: TGTGCCAGCAGCTGGATCGGCCGCGAGCAGTACTTC.

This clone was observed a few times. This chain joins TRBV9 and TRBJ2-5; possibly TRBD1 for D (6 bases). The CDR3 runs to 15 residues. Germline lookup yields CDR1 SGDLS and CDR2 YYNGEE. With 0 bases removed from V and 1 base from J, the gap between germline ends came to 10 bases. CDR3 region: CASSVGVGAQETQYF. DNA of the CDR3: TGTGCCAGCAGCGTAGGGGTGGGGGCCCAAGAGACCCAGTACTTC.

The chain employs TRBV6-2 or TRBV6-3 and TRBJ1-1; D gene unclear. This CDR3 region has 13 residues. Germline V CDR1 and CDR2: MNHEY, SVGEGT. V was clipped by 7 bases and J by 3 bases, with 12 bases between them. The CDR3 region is CASNPLSHTEAFF. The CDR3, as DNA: TGTGCCAGCAACCCCCTCTCTCACACTGAAGCTTTCTTT.

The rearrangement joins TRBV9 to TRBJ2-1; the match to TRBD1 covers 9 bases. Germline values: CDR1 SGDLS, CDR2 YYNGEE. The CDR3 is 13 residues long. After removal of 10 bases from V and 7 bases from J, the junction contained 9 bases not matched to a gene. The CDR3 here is CAAGQGPSNEQFF. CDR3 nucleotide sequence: TGTGCCGCGGGACAGGGACCCTCGAATGAGCAGTTCTTC. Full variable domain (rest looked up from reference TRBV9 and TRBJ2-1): DSGVTQTPKHLITATGQRVTLRCSPRSGDLSVYWYQQSLDQGLQFLIQYYNGEERAKGNILERFSAQQFPDLHSELNLSSLELGDSALYFCAAGQGPSNEQFFGPGTRLTVL.

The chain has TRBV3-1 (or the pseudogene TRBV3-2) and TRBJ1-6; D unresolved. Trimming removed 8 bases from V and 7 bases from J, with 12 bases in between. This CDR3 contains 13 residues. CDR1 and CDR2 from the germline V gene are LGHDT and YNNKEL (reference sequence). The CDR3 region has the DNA TGTGCCAGCGGTGGACTGGGGAATTCACCCCTCCACTTT. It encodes CASGGLGNSPLHF.

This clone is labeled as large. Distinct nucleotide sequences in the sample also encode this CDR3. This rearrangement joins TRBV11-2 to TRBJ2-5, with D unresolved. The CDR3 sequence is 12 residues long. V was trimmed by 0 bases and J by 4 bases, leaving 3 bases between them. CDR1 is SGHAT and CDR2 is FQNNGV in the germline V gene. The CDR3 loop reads CASSLEAETQYF. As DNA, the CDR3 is TGTGCCAGCAGCTTAGAAGCAGAGACCCAGTACTTC.

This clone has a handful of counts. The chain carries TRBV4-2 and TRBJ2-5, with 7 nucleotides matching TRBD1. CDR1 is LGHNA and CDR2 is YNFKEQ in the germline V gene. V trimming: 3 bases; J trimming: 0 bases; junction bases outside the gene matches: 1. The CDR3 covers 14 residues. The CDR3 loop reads CASSQGQNQETQYF. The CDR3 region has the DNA TGTGCCAGCAGCCAGGGACAGAACCAAGAGACCCAGTACTTC.

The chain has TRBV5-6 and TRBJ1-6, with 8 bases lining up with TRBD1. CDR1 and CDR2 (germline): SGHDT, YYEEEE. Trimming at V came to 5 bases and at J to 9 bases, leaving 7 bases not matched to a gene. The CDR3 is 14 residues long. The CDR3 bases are TGTGCCAGCAGTACCAGGGGGCATGTTTCACCCCTCCACTTT. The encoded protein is CASSTRGHVSPLHF.

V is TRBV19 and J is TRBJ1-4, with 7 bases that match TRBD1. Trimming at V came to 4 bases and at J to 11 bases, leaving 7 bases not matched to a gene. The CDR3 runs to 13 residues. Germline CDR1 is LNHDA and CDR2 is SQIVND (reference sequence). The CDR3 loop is CASSKNRGEKLFF. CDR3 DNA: TGTGCCAGTAGTAAAAACAGGGGTGAGAAACTGTTTTTT.

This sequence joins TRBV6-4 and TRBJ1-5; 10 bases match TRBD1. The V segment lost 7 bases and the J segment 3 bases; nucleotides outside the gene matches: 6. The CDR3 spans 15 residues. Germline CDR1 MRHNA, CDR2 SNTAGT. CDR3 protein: CASNRDRGLNQPQHF. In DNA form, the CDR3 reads TGTGCCAGCAATCGGGACAGGGGCCTCAATCAGCCCCAGCATTTT.